This is a list of T cell receptor beta chains from one sample in a study of CD8 T cells in ankylosing spondylitis. TCRdb used MiXCR to reprocess the 5' RACE reads, holding one entry per CDR3 protein. Of fewer than 400,000 distinct CDR3 sequences listed, 20% to 25% are singletons. Sequencing input: blood, either unsorted or a sorted T cell fraction (not recorded which). The source is a male donor with ankylosing spondylitis. The CDR3 runs from the conserved cysteine through the conserved F or W. Fields, in order: V gene, J gene, CDR3 protein.

V gene: TRBV5-1; J gene: TRBJ2-2; CDR3 protein: CASSLVGLADTGELFF
V gene: TRBV20-1; J gene: TRBJ2-2; CDR3 protein: CSAREGGRWGELFF
V gene: TRBV11-2; J gene: TRBJ1-6; CDR3 protein: CASSRQASGNSPLHF
V gene: TRBV18; J gene: TRBJ2-6; CDR3 protein: CASSPPVSGANVLTF
V gene: TRBV18; J gene: TRBJ2-3; CDR3 protein: CASSPGSNTGRHTDTQYF
V gene: TRBV25-1; J gene: TRBJ2-5; CDR3 protein: CASSAHLPGEETQYF
V gene: TRBV28; J gene: TRBJ2-3; CDR3 protein: CASSFTARMVDTQYF
V gene: TRBV2; J gene: TRBJ2-7; CDR3 protein: CASSEGGAGGTYEQYF
V gene: TRBV5-1; J gene: TRBJ1-1; CDR3 protein: CASSLAVGGPAEAFF
V gene: TRBV12-3/TRBV12-4; J gene: TRBJ2-7; CDR3 protein: CASSLGRTSGKSYEQYF
V gene: TRBV5-1; J gene: TRBJ2-7; CDR3 protein: CASSWTGTAYEQYF
V gene: TRBV7-9; J gene: TRBJ2-5; CDR3 protein: CASSRSGTEGETQYF
V gene: TRBV15; J gene: TRBJ2-5; CDR3 protein: CATSKDRYQETQYF
V gene: TRBV20-1; J gene: TRBJ2-7; CDR3 protein: CSAPRFAGTRHEQYF
V gene: TRBV6-2/TRBV6-3; J gene: TRBJ2-1; CDR3 protein: CASSYPPLLTGTSGSSGEQFF
V gene: TRBV10-3; J gene: TRBJ2-2; CDR3 protein: CAISELGQRNTGELFF
V gene: TRBV10-3; J gene: TRBJ1-5; CDR3 protein: CAISVGTNQPQHF
V gene: TRBV29-1; J gene: TRBJ2-1; CDR3 protein: CSGERDTYNEQFF
V gene: TRBV6-5; J gene: TRBJ2-3; CDR3 protein: CASSSRLAGEVATQYF
V gene: TRBV7-2; J gene: TRBJ2-1; CDR3 protein: CASSLAGPREGYNEQFF
V gene: TRBV5-1; J gene: TRBJ2-3; CDR3 protein: CASSISTAVDTQYF
V gene: TRBV2; J gene: TRBJ1-5; CDR3 protein: CASSDRQNSNQPQHF
V gene: TRBV5-1; J gene: TRBJ2-3; CDR3 protein: CASSLAVGGAADTQYF
V gene: TRBV12-3/TRBV12-4; J gene: TRBJ1-1; CDR3 protein: CASRRQANTEAFF
V gene: TRBV3-1; J gene: TRBJ2-1; CDR3 protein: CASSLTSNEQFF
V gene: TRBV7-9; J gene: TRBJ2-3; CDR3 protein: CAGKALGLDTQYF
V gene: TRBV3-1; J gene: TRBJ2-1; CDR3 protein: CASSQANSGRTSSYNEQFF
V gene: TRBV15; J gene: TRBJ1-2; CDR3 protein: CATSRGREYGYTF
V gene: TRBV6-1; J gene: TRBJ2-7; CDR3 protein: CASSPNWAVNYEQYF
V gene: TRBV24-1; J gene: TRBJ2-5; CDR3 protein: CATSEGHGETQYF
V gene: TRBV27; J gene: TRBJ1-3; CDR3 protein: CASSRNMGNTIYF
V gene: TRBV12-5; J gene: TRBJ2-1; CDR3 protein: CASGLVGTGFGGDNEQFF
V gene: TRBV4-3; J gene: TRBJ2-1; CDR3 protein: CASSQVSRPYNEQFF
V gene: TRBV24-1; J gene: TRBJ2-5; CDR3 protein: CATSDLPRGGFQETQYF
V gene: TRBV5-6; J gene: TRBJ2-7; CDR3 protein: CASSLVFSGRRNSYEQYF
V gene: TRBV12-3/TRBV12-4; J gene: TRBJ2-1; CDR3 protein: CASNPGLASYNEQFF
V gene: TRBV7-2; J gene: TRBJ2-1; CDR3 protein: CASSSGTSGGYNEQFF
V gene: TRBV27; J gene: TRBJ1-1; CDR3 protein: CASGTMNRNTEAFF
V gene: TRBV28; J gene: TRBJ2-7; CDR3 protein: CASNLAGSPSYEQYF
V gene: TRBV6-1; J gene: TRBJ1-5; CDR3 protein: CASSDVSRSAINQPQHF
V gene: TRBV6-1; J gene: TRBJ1-1; CDR3 protein: CASSEPRAGNTEAFF
V gene: TRBV28; J gene: TRBJ2-4; CDR3 protein: CASRRAGGRNIQYF
V gene: TRBV4-2; J gene: TRBJ2-4; CDR3 protein: CASSDLGAKNIQYF
V gene: TRBV6-2/TRBV6-3; J gene: TRBJ1-1; CDR3 protein: CASSYYADGTTEAFF
V gene: TRBV9; J gene: TRBJ2-2; CDR3 protein: CASSVSGLNTGELFF